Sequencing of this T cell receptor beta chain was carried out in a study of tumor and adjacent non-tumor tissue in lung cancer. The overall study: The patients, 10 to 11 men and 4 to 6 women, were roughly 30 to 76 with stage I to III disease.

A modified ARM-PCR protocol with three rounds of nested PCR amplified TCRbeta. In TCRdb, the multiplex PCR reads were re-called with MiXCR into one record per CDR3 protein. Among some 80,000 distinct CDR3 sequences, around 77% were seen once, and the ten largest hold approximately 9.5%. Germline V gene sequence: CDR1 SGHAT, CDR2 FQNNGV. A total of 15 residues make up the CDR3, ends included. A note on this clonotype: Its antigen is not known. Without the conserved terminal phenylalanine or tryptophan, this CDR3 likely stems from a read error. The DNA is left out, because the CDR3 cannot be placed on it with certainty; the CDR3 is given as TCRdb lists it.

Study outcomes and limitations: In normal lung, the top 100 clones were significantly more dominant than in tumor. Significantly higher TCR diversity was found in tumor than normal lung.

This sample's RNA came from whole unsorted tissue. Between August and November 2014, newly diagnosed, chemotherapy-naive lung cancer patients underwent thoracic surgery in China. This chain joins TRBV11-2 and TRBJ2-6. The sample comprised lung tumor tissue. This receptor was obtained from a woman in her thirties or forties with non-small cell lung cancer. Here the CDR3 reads CASSGEASGANVPTI.